Below are 11 T cell receptor beta chains sequenced from a single sample in a study of T-cell memory formation after mild COVID-19. TCRdb independently ran MiXCR on the 5' RACE reads; one entry per CDR3 protein. The sample yields 350,000 to 500,000 distinct CDR3 sequences, more than 20% seen once. The sample taken for sequencing was PBMCs or a T cell subset sorted from them (not recorded which). The receptors originated from an adult woman who had mild COVID-19 (a few samples of this study predate the infection). Cell type and time point are not known.

This clonotype was found a few times. V is TRBV5-1 and J is TRBJ2-2; no reliable D call. Between the trimmed V and J ends, which lost 0 bases and 3 bases, there was a span of 9 bases. The CDR3 contains 15 residues. Looked up from germline, CDR1 is SGHRS and CDR2 is YFSETQ. CDR3 nucleotides: TGCGCCAGCAGCTTGGATCTAGGCCACACCGGGGAGCTGTTTTTT. Translating gives CASSLDLGHTGELFF.

This clonotype was seen only a few times. This chain uses TRBV9 with TRBJ2-3; unclear D gene. CDR1 is SGDLS, CDR2 YYNGEE, per germline. The CDR3 contains 14 residues. V lost 0 bases and J lost 2, with 7 bases in between. CDR3 coding DNA: TGTGCCAGCAGCGTAGGGAGCCTCACAGATACGCAGTATTTT. This encodes CASSVGSLTDTQYF.

The chain has TRBV19 and TRBJ1-4; D is possibly TRBD1 (5 bases). The CDR3 spans 14 residues. The germline V gene has CDR1 LNHDA and CDR2 SQIVND (reference sequence). The V gene lost 4 bases and the J gene lost 7 bases, with 13 bases spanning the gap. The CDR3 loop reads CASSTGSAGEKLFF. As DNA, the CDR3 is TGTGCCAGTAGTACAGGGTCAGCGGGTGAAAAACTGTTTTTT.

This chain links TRBV19 with TRBJ2-1, with 8 positions matching TRBD2. This CDR3 is 15 amino acids long. Germline trimming cut 3 bases from V and 8 bases from J; bases unmatched to any gene: 9. Germline V lookup: CDR1 LNHDA, CDR2 SQIVND (reference sequence). The CDR3 here is CASSMSGRAWYEQFF. DNA of the CDR3: TGTGCCAGTAGTATGTCCGGGAGGGCCTGGTATGAGCAGTTCTTC.

This sequence joins TRBV12-3 or TRBV12-4 and TRBJ2-2; the D is unclear. Between the trimmed V and J ends, which lost 2 bases and 5 bases, there was a span of 6 bases. The CDR3 totals 13 residues. The chain's CDR3 is CASSLTVTGELFF. The CDR3 DNA sequence: TGTGCCAGCAGTTTAACGGTTACCGGGGAGCTGTTTTTT.

The chain carries TRBV29-1 and TRBJ2-1; the match to TRBD1 covers 10 bases. Germline V lookup: CDR1 SQVTM, CDR2 ANQGSEA. With V trimmed by 4 bases and J by 0 bases, 0 bases remained unmatched. The CDR3 is made up of 14 amino acids. CDR3 DNA sequence: TGCAGCGTTGGACAGGGGGCCTCCTACAATGAGCAGTTCTTC. Amino acid sequence: CSVGQGASYNEQFF.

The rearrangement links TRBV6-2 or TRBV6-3 to TRBJ1-2, with D possibly TRBD1 on 5 matching bases. V was clipped by 6 bases and J by 2 bases, with 7 bases between them. The germline V gene encodes CDR1 MNHEY and CDR2 SVGEGT. CDR3 length: 12 amino acids. CDR3 amino acids: CASSRENYGYTF. For the CDR3, the DNA is TGTGCCAGCAGCAGGGAGAACTATGGCTACACCTTC.

Only a few counts were recorded for this clonotype. The chain joins TRBV4-1 to TRBJ1-1; 7 nucleotides match TRBD1. In germline, CDR1 is MGHRA, CDR2 YSYEKL. Unmatched junction bases numbered 13, after V lost 1 base and J lost 5 bases. This CDR3 is built from 17 residues. The CDR3 loop reads CASSQGIIRQGSTEAFF. CDR3 in DNA: TGCGCCAGCAGCCAAGGGATCATTAGACAGGGAAGTACTGAAGCTTTCTTT.

This clonotype occurred once. The CDR3: CASSQEGTSGSRDTQYF. As DNA, the CDR3 is TGCGCCAGCAGCCAAGAAGGGACTAGCGGGAGTAGAGATACGCAGTATTTT. The chain carries TRBV4-3 and TRBJ2-3, with TRBD2 matching over 14 bases. Per the germline V gene, CDR1 is LGHNA and CDR2 is YSLEER. The CDR3 consists of 17 residues. The J segment lost 5 bases and the V segment lost 0 bases, leaving 4 bases of the junction unmatched.

This clonotype was found many times. This chain links TRBV5-1 with TRBJ2-2; D may correspond to TRBD1 or TRBD2 (6 bases each). CDR1 SGHRS and CDR2 YFSETQ come from the germline V gene. The CDR3 has 13 amino acids. Deletions cut 0 bases from V and 11 bases from J, with 11 bases between. Written as DNA, the CDR3 is TGCGCCAGCAGCTTGGAAGGGGGGATCGAGCTGTTTTTT. It translates to CASSLEGGIELFF.

This chain uses TRBV4-3 with TRBJ2-2; 7 nucleotides align to TRBD1. The junction had 6 bases not matched to a gene; V was cut back by 2 bases and J by 0 bases. This CDR3 spans 17 amino acids. CDR1 LGHNA and CDR2 YSLEER come from the germline V gene. This CDR3 is CASSQTFGQANTGELFF. The CDR3 coding sequence is TGCGCCAGCAGCCAAACCTTCGGACAGGCGAACACCGGGGAGCTGTTTTTT.